The entry below gives a single T cell receptor (beta chain) sequence along with its context. This clone was counted only a few times. The clone's antigen remains unknown. Base qualities are not at hand, and no much larger clone is one base apart. The data belong to a study of blood T cell repertoires in COVID-19 (dated by TCRdb to about 2020). For the wider study: Collaborator samples came from the United States, Italy and Spain and covered acute and convalescent phases of COVID-19. Where available, HLA class I and class II types were obtained from metadata supplied by the sample provider rather than from assay-based typing. Subjects who had been exposed to COVID-19, were actively infected with it, or had recovered from it provided the deeply sampled blood TCRbeta repertoires that made up the dataset. Samples came from the ongoing ImmuneRACE study (first 160 participants) plus 1,254 subjects from 6 global collaborators. A freely available public database, intended as a resource for researchers studying the immune response to SARS-CoV-2, is where the repertoires were released. The sample metadata nearly always contained a de-identified subject ID, COVID-19 status, age in years and sex. The prospective study material was composed of cDNA or gDNA derived from T cells, B-cell-depleted T cells, or PBMCs.

CDR1 SGHRS and CDR2 YFSETQ were looked up in the germline V gene. From the cysteine up to the phenylalanine, the CDR3 has a length of 17 residues. The retained sequence is limited to the CDR3, 51 bases, with the frame set at the first base. Cut back by 0 bases and 6 bases, the V and J ends lie 18 bases apart. TCRbeta CDR3 regions were amplified from genomic DNA using the immunoSEQ Assay, a bias-controlled multiplex PCR. Processing in the source paper ran as follows. Within the assay, amplification of reference gene primers was used to estimate how many nucleated cells each sample contained. Sequence reads were collapsed and filtered to measure the absolute abundance of every unique TCRbeta CDR3 rearrangement. For each sample, productive Simpson clonality was calculated as the square root of Simpson's diversity index over productive rearrangements. TCRdb took this table from immuneACCESS and kept in-frame rearrangements with V and J called. Such tables lack part of the clones; where checked against another copy, unresolved V genes explain under half of the gap, and the rest is unexplained. V, J and clone size derive from that table, while D and trimming were established from the DNA sequence. This sample holds 110,000 to 150,000 clones; 80% were observed only once. The ten largest clones capture over 4% of the sample.

Study-wide findings and limitations: The quantity of clinical and demographic metadata differed by source and by participant and was supplied without curation.

The collaborating institutions used their own protocols to collect whole blood in K2EDTA tubes. For TCRbeta analysis, collaborators shipped samples in one of three forms: frozen whole blood, isolated PBMCs, or DNA extracted from either of those sample types. This sequence was found in a woman in her fifties or sixties with acute or convalescent COVID-19. The chain is assembled from TRBV5-1 and TRBJ2-2; TRBD1 is a possible D gene, resting on 5 matching bases. Sequenced input: peripheral blood. CDR3 loop: CASSLAGDSGLPGELFF. The DNA sequence is as follows: TGCGCCAGCAGCTTGGCCGGAGACAGTGGCCTACCCGGGGAGCTGTTTTTT.